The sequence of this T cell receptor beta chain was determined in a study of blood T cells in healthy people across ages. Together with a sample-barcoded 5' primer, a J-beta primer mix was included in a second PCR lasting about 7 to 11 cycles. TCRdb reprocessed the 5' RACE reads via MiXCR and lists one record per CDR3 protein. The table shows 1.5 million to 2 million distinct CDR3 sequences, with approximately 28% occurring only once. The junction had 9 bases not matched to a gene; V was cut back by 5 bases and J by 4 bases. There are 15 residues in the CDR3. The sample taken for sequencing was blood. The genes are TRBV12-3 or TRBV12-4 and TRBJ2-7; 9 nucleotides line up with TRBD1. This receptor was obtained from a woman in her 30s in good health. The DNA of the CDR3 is TGTGCCAGCAGTATACTACAGGGGGCATGGTACGAGCAGTACTTC. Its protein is CASSILQGAWYEQYF.